Given below is one T cell receptor (beta chain) in context. Its antigen is not known. This table comes from immunoSEQ multiplex PCR, and its TCRdb copy is limited to in-frame clones, with some not included. This table holds more than 140,000 clones, roughly nine tenths found once. Germline CDR1 reads SGHNT; CDR2 reads YENEEA. The J segment lost 3 bases and the V segment lost 5 bases, leaving 6 bases of the junction unmatched. The CDR3 sequence is 16 residues long. This entry belongs to a study of cytomegalovirus exposure and HLA in healthy donors. Study conclusions and caveats: While the bulk of TCR sequences proved rare, some public TCRs turned up in many donors. Investigators reported more than 150 TCR beta chains as tied to cytomegalovirus.

The rearrangement uses TRBV11-3 and TRBJ2-3; 12 bases align to TRBD2. The clonotype was recovered from a woman aged 18-35 years in good health and CMV-seropositive. The source material was PBMCs. CDR3 bases: TGTGCCAGCAGCCGCAGACTAGCGGGAGTTACAGATACGCAGTATTTT. Translation: CASSRRLAGVTDTQYF.